This TCR beta chain was recovered during a study of vaccination effects on CD4 cells after COVID-19. Generated by immunoSEQ multiplex PCR, the TCRdb table keeps only in-frame clones and is missing some. The sample shows about 73,000 clones, roughly 74% of them seen only once. Study outcomes and limitations: Researchers report that only 1 of 255 vaccine-induced clones in healthy vaccinees cross-reacted with common cold coronaviruses.

This clone showed up just a few times. No antigen is known for it. The ViraFEST assay expanded antigen-specific CD4+ T cells with viral peptide pools before sequencing. Following 10 days of culture, CD4+ T cells were isolated. No vaccinee had earlier SARS-CoV-2 infection, and nucleocapsid antibodies were negative. This TCR was sampled from a human donor who received a COVID-19 vaccine. The specimen comprised CD4+ T cells from PBMCs cultured with HCoV-NL63 spike peptides, sampled before COVID-19 vaccination.

The CDR3 DNA sequence: TGTGCCAGCAGTTCCAATAGGCTCGGACATGGCTACACCTTC. Its protein product is CASSSNRLGHGYTF. The rearrangement links TRBV27 to TRBJ1-2; D not certain. The V gene's germline CDR1 is MNHEY and CDR2 SMNVEV (reference sequence). The CDR3 consists of 14 residues. The V end lost 4 bases, the J end lost 6 bases, and 15 bases lay between the germline ends.